One sample yielded the 5 T cell receptor beta chains listed below, sequenced in a study of OX40 agonist ivuxolimab in advanced cancers. Measured with immunoSEQ multiplex PCR; TCRdb has only the in-frame clones, and not every one. The sample contains 73,000 or so clones, 82% of which appear only once. This specimen was CD4+ or CD8+ T cells sorted from blood, taken in a trial of the OX40 agonist ivuxolimab. These receptors were obtained from an adult with an advanced solid tumor such as melanoma, head and neck, liver or kidney cancer.

The chain is built from TRBV29-1 and TRBJ1-1; D uncertain. Germline-derived CDR1 and CDR2 are SQVTM and ANQGSEA. Deletions cut 8 bases from V and 4 bases from J, with 14 bases between. The CDR3 is made up of 12 amino acids. The CDR3 nucleotides read TGCAGCTGTGGACGGGCGGTCACTGAAGCTTTCTTT. As protein: CSCGRAVTEAFF.

The gene calls are TRBV28 and TRBJ1-6, with a possible D match to TRBD1 (5 bases). The CDR3 contains 14 residues. CDR1 is MDHEN and CDR2 is SYDVKM in the germline V gene. The germline V and J ends were trimmed by 4 bases and 11 bases, with 15 bases remaining between them. The CDR3 spells CASSYGGGPAPLHF. The CDR3 nucleotides read TGTGCCAGCAGTTACGGGGGGGGTCCAGCACCCCTCCACTTT. Drawing the rest from reference TRBV28 and TRBJ1-6, the complete variable domain is DVKVTQSSRYLVKRTGEKVFLECVQDMDHENMFWYRQDPGLGLRLIYFSYDVKMKEKGDIPEGYSVSREKKERFSLILESASTNQTSMYLCASSYGGGPAPLHFGNGTRLTVT.

This rearrangement joins TRBV21-1 to TRBJ2-1; no check of the table's D call, TRBD2, against the DNA was made. TRBV21-1 is a known pseudogene. CDR3 size: 15 residues. CDR3 in amino acids: CASSARMQSCYEQFF. The DNA for the CDR3 is TGTGCCAGCAGCGCGCGAATGCAAAGTTGTTATGAGCAGTTCTTC.

The chain joins TRBV19 to TRBJ1-4; weak D call: TRBD1 (5 bases). The V end lost 5 bases, the J end lost 10 bases, and 20 bases lay between the germline ends. The CDR3 loop spans 15 amino acids. Germline lookup yields CDR1 LNHDA and CDR2 SQIVND (reference sequence). CDR3 DNA: TGTGCCAGTAGTTCTGAACGGAACCAGGGAGCAAAACTGTTTTTT. Amino acids: CASSSERNQGAKLFF.

The chain employs TRBV25-1 and TRBJ2-7, with D possibly being TRBD1 (6 bases). This CDR3 is built from 14 residues. The V end lost 3 bases, the J end lost 3 bases, and 12 bases lay between the germline ends. The germline CDR1 and CDR2 sequences are MGHDK and SYGVNS. CDR3 sequence reads: CASSETGWFYEQYF. CDR3 nucleotides: TGTGCCAGCAGTGAGACAGGATGGTTCTACGAGCAGTACTTC.